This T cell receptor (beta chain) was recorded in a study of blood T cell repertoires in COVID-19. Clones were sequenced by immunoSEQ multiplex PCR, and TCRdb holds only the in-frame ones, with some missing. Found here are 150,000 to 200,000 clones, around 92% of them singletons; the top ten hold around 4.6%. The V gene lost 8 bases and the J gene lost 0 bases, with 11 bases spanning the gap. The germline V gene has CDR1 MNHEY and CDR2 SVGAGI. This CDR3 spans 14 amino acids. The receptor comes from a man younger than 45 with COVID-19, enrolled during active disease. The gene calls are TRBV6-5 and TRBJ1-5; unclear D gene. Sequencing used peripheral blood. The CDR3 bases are TGTGCCAGCTCCTTCGACTCTAGCAATCAGCCCCAGCATTTT. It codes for CASSFDSSNQPQHF.